Below, 15 T cell receptor beta chains from the same sample are listed, as sequenced in a study of T cells in Graves' hyperthyroidism and ophthalmopathy. RNA transcripts yielded amplified TCR beta CDR3 regions. The TCR CDR3 was amplified in a first-round RT-PCR using the HTBI primer set. TCRdb independently ran MiXCR on the multiplex PCR reads; one entry per CDR3 protein. The table has a few hundred thousand distinct CDR3 sequences, approximately 15% seen once. What was sequenced was blood. These receptors were obtained from a woman in her thirties or forties with Graves' ophthalmopathy.

This clonotype was seen many times. The chain carries TRBV11-2 and TRBJ2-1, with D perhaps TRBD2 (6 bases). In germline, CDR1 is SGHAT, CDR2 FQNNGV. The CDR3 contains 14 residues. Trimming removed 1 base from V and 10 bases from J, with 14 bases in between. The CDR3 loop reads CASSLGGTPGEQFF. As DNA, the CDR3 is TGTGCCAGCAGCTTAGGCGGGACCCCTGGCGAGCAGTTCTTC.

The chain carries TRBV12-3 or TRBV12-4 and TRBJ2-4, with TRBD2 matching 7 bases. This CDR3 spans 14 amino acids. V gave up 6 bases and J gave up 7 bases; unmatched junction bases: 9. The CDR3 loop reads CASSPTGGGNIQYF. In nucleotides, the CDR3 is TGTGCCAGCAGCCCAACGGGAGGAGGCAACATTCAGTACTTC.

Many counts were recorded for this clonotype. The genes are TRBV6-1 and TRBJ2-1; TRBD1 or TRBD2 may be the D gene (6 bases each). With 6 bases removed from V and 4 bases from J, the gap between germline ends came to 19 bases. Germline CDR1 MNHNS, CDR2 SASEGT. The length of the CDR3 is 16 residues. CDR3 region: CASRPNAGQQYNEQFF. Here the CDR3 DNA reads TGTGCCAGCAGACCAAACGCGGGACAACAATACAATGAGCAGTTCTTC.

This clonotype turned up a few times. The V gene is TRBV24-1, the J gene TRBJ2-1; D is uncertain. Germline V lookup: CDR1 KGHDR, CDR2 SFDVKD. This CDR3 is 13 amino acids long. V gave up 0 bases and J gave up 9 bases, with 8 bases separating them. Written as DNA, the CDR3 is TGTGCCACCAGTGATTTGGGGGTTCCTGAGCAGTTCTTC. It specifies CATSDLGVPEQFF.

The chain uses TRBV20-1 and TRBJ2-7; D unresolved. CDR3 length: 12 amino acids. The germline CDR1 and CDR2 sequences are DFQATT and SNEGSKA (reference sequence). V shed 3 bases and J shed 2 bases, with 8 bases lying between them. CDR3 amino acids: CSASRQAYEQYF. DNA of the CDR3: TGCAGTGCTAGTAGGCAGGCCTACGAGCAGTACTTC.

J is TRBJ2-2 and V is TRBV2; 13 bases line up with TRBD2. Unmatched junction bases numbered 7, after V lost 6 bases and J lost 6 bases. The V gene's germline CDR1 is SNHLY and CDR2 FYNNEI. The CDR3 has 16 amino acids. CDR3 in amino acids: CASRRQGLAGAGELFF. The CDR3 DNA sequence: TGTGCCAGCAGGCGTCAAGGACTAGCGGGAGCCGGGGAGCTGTTTTTT.

In its sample, this clonotype was seen many times. The rearrangement joins TRBV12-3 or TRBV12-4 to TRBJ2-1; 10 nucleotides match TRBD2. The V segment lost 6 bases and the J segment 0 bases; nucleotides outside the gene matches: 5. The CDR3 covers 16 residues. The CDR3 DNA sequence: TGTGCCAGCAGCCAGCGGGGGGGCCTCTCCTACAATGAGCAGTTCTTC. This gives the protein CASSQRGGLSYNEQFF.

This clonotype was seen a few times. The chain joins TRBV20-1 to TRBJ2-7, with 14 bases aligning to TRBD2. The CDR3 extends over 14 amino acids. Germline V lookup: CDR1 DFQATT, CDR2 SNEGSKA (reference sequence). Losses at the gene ends were 3 bases for V and 6 bases for J; bases not matched to a gene: 4. CDR3 nucleotides: TGCAGTGCTAGTCCGGGACTAGCGGGAGTCGAGCAGTACTTC. It encodes CSASPGLAGVEQYF.

This clonotype turned up a few times. This sequence joins TRBV7-9 and TRBJ1-4; D unclear. Trimming took 7 bases from V and 7 from J, leaving 10 bases between them. CDR1 is SEHNR, CDR2 FQNEAQ, per germline (reference sequence). This CDR3 contains 12 residues. CDR3 in DNA: TGTGCCAGCACCCCCCTTGGTGAAAAACTGTTTTTT. Translated: CASTPLGEKLFF.

This clonotype was recorded many times. The CDR3 spells CASSLVGGDYTYEQYF. The CDR3 DNA reads as TGTGCCAGCAGCTTAGTTGGGGGGGACTACACCTACGAGCAGTACTTC. The V gene is TRBV7-9, the J gene TRBJ2-7; the match to TRBD2 covers 7 bases. Per germline, CDR1 SEHNR and CDR2 FQNEAQ (reference sequence). CDR3 length: 16 amino acids. V dropped 1 base and J dropped 2; count of bases not matched to a gene: 8.

This clonotype has only a few counts. The gene calls are TRBV6-1 and TRBJ1-1; 8 bases line up with TRBD1. Germline V gene data show CDR1 as MNHNS and CDR2 as SASEGT. V was clipped by 6 bases and J by 0 bases; unmatched bases: 6. This CDR3 contains 15 residues. CDR3 region: CASRSQGALNTEAFF. For the CDR3, the DNA is TGTGCCAGCAGATCTCAGGGGGCGCTGAACACTGAAGCTTTCTTT.

As regards this clonotype: A clone one base away is much larger, so this may be a read error. The CDR3 DNA reads TGTGCCAGCTCACCACCGTTTATCTACGAGCAGTGCTTC. Protein product: CASSPPFIYEQCF. V gene TRBV18 combines with J gene TRBJ2-7; D gene ambiguous. The CDR3 sequence is 13 residues long. Germline V lookup: CDR1 KGHSH, CDR2 LQKENI.

The table lists this clonotype with a few counts. The genes are TRBV6-1 and TRBJ2-2, with D hard to call. V was clipped by 9 bases and J by 7 bases, with 12 bases between them. This CDR3 is 12 amino acids long. Germline lookup yields CDR1 MNHNS and CDR2 SASEGT. CDR3 loop: CARSDPIGELFF. The CDR3 DNA sequence: TGTGCCAGATCTGATCCTATCGGGGAGCTGTTTTTT.

This clonotype was detected many times. The V and J genes are TRBV2 and TRBJ2-1; possible D gene TRBD2, 5 bases. CDR3 length: 12 amino acids. V was cut by 2 bases and J by 12 bases, with 11 bases left in between. Germline V gene sequence: CDR1 SNHLY, CDR2 FYNNEI. The CDR3 spells CASSEIKRTQFF. CDR3 in DNA: TGTGCCAGCAGTGAAATCAAGCGGACGCAGTTCTTC.

A remark on this clonotype: A read error is likely, as this CDR3 ends without the conserved phenylalanine or tryptophan. V is TRBV3-1 and J is TRBJ1-5, with TRBD1 identical over 8 bases. CDR1 is LGHDT, CDR2 YNNKEL, per germline (reference sequence). CDR3 length: 15 amino acids. V gave up 0 bases and J gave up 6 bases; unmatched junction bases: 4. The CDR3 region is CASSQDAGTGQPQHL. In nucleotides, the CDR3 is TGTGCCAGCAGCCAAGATGCAGGGACAGGTCAGCCCCAGCATCTT.